One sample yielded the 8 T cell receptor beta chains listed below, sequenced in a study of blood T cells in healthy people across ages. Using a J-beta primer mix together with a sample-barcoded 5' primer, a second PCR was run for roughly 6 to 12 cycles. TCRdb reprocessed the 5' RACE reads via MiXCR and lists one record per CDR3 protein. The data contain about 570,000 distinct CDR3 sequences, roughly 29% of them singletons. Sequenced input: blood. Every receptor here comes from a woman in her 70s in good health.

V is TRBV6-5 and J is TRBJ2-5, with a possible D match to TRBD2 (6 bases). Germline-derived CDR1 and CDR2 are MNHEY and SVGAGI. This CDR3 has 12 residues. V was cut by 7 bases and J by 5 bases, with 11 bases left in between. The CDR3 coding sequence is TGTGCCAGCACTACAAGCGGGGAGACCCAGTACTTC. As protein: CASTTSGETQYF.

V and J are TRBV6-2 or TRBV6-3 and TRBJ1-5, with 7 bases lining up with TRBD1. The CDR3 loop spans 12 amino acids. V lost 8 bases and J lost 7; bases outside the gene matches: 5. Per the germline V gene, CDR1 is MNHEY and CDR2 is SVGEGT. As DNA, the CDR3 is TGTGCCAGCGGGGACAGTGGACAGCCCCAGCATTTT. As protein: CASGDSGQPQHF.

CDR3 amino acids: CASTRRGSRDIQYF. The CDR3 nucleotides are TGTGCCAGCACCCGACGCGGCTCCCGGGACATTCAGTACTTC. V usage is TRBV28 and J usage is TRBJ2-4; no clear D gene. The V gene's germline CDR1 is MDHEN and CDR2 SYDVKM. The length of the CDR3 is 14 residues. The germline V and J ends were trimmed by 7 bases and 8 bases, with 18 bases remaining between them. The full variable domain, in which reference TRBV28 and TRBJ2-4 provide the parts outside the CDR3, is DVKVTQSSRYLVKRTGEKVFLECVQDMDHENMFWYRQDPGLGLRLIYFSYDVKMKEKGDIPEGYSVSREKKERFSLILESASTNQTSMYLCASTRRGSRDIQYFGAGTRLSVL.

This clonotype was seen at least ten times. This chain links TRBV5-1 with TRBJ1-2, with D perhaps TRBD1 (5 bases). Per germline, CDR1 SGHRS and CDR2 YFSETQ. This CDR3 is 14 amino acids long. V lost 0 bases and J lost 1, with 7 bases in between. CDR3 loop: CASSLGQNNYGYTF. DNA for the CDR3: TGCGCCAGCAGCTTGGGACAGAATAACTATGGCTACACCTTC.

A word on this clonotype: A junction boundary mismatches the germline segment, possibly from a read error. The gene calls are TRBV6-1 and TRBJ2-1; D possibly corresponds to TRBD1 (6 bases). The DNA end lines up better with TRBJ2-7; the J call may be wrong. This CDR3 has 13 amino acids. Germline assignment: CDR1 MNHNS and CDR2 SASEGT. Here the CDR3 reads CASDSGAPYEQYF. The CDR3 bases are TGTGCCAGCGATTCAGGGGCCCCCTACGAACAGTACTTC.

Only a few counts were recorded for this clonotype. The chain employs TRBV21-1 and TRBJ2-5. TRBV21-1 is deemed a pseudogene. This CDR3 is 13 amino acids long. CDR3 in DNA: TGTGCCAGCTTTGACAGGTACCAAGAGACCCAGTACTTC. This encodes CASFDRYQETQYF.

This chain links TRBV14 with TRBJ2-5; 8 nucleotides agree with TRBD1. Germline V lookup: CDR1 SGHDN, CDR2 FVKESK. The CDR3 runs 14 residues. After removal of 7 bases from V and 6 bases from J, the junction contained 10 bases not matched to a gene. The CDR3 region has the DNA TGTGCCAGCATCACCCGTCGGACAGGGCAGACCCAGTACTTC. Protein: CASITRRTGQTQYF.

A few counts support this clonotype. The CDR3 bases are TGCAGCGTACAGGGCCAGCTCAATCAGCCCCAGCATTTT. This translates into CSVQGQLNQPQHF. The rearrangement uses TRBV29-1 and TRBJ1-5; maybe TRBD1 (6 bases). The ends were cut back, 6 bases at V and 3 bases at J, with 12 bases in the middle. Germline lookup yields CDR1 SQVTM and CDR2 ANQGSEA. CDR3 length equals 13 residues.